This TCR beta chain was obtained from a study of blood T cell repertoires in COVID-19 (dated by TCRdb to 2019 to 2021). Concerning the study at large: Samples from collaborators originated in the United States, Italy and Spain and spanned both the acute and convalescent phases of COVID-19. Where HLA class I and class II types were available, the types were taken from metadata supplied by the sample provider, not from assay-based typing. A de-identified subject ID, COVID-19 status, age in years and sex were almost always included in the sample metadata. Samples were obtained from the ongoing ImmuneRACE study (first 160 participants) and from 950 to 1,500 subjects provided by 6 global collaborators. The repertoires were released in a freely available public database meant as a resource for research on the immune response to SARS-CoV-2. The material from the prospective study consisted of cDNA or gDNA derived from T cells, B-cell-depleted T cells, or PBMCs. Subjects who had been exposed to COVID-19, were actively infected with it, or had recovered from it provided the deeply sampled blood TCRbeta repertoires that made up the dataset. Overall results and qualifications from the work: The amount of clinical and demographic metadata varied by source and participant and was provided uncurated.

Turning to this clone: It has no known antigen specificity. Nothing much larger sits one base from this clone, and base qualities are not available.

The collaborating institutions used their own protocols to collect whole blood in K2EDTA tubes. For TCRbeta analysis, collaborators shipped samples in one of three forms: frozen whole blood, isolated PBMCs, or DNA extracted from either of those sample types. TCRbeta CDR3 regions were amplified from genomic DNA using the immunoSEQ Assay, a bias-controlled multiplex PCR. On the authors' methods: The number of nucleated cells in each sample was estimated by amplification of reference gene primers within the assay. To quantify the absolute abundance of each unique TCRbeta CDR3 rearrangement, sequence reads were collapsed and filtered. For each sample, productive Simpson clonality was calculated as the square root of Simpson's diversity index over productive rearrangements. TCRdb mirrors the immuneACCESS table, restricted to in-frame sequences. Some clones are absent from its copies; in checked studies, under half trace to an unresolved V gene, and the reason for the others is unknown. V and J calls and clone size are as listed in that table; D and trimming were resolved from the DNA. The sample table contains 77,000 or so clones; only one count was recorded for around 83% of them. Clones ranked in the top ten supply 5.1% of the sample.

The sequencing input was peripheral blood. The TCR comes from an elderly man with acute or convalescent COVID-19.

The CDR3 amino acid sequence is: CASSLEGGSSTDTQYF. The nucleotides read TGCGCCAGCAGCTTGGAGGGCGGGAGTAGTACAGATACGCAGTATTTT. The chain couples TRBV5-1 to TRBJ2-3, with TRBD2 identical over 7 junction bases. Trimming takes 0 bases off V and 3 bases off J; junction bases not matched to a gene: 7. The CDR3 holds 16 amino acids from the cysteine to the phenylalanine. This entry keeps only the CDR3 DNA: 48 bases, framed from base 1. For CDR1 and CDR2, the germline V gene lists SGHRS and YFSETQ. With all but the CDR3 taken from the reference TRBV5-1 and TRBJ2-3 genes, the full variable domain is: KAGVTQTPRYLIKTRGQQVTLSCSPISGHRSVSWYQQTPGQGLQFLFEYFSETQRNKGNFPGRFSGRQFSNSRSEMNVSTLELGDSALYLCASSLEGGSSTDTQYFGPGTRLTVL.